Below are 26 T cell receptor beta chains sequenced from a single sample in a study of blood T cells in healthy people across ages. For the second PCR, which ran for about 6 to 11 cycles, a sample-barcoded 5' primer and a J-beta primer mix were used. One entry per CDR3 protein results from TCRdb running MiXCR on the 5' RACE reads. The data contain about 1.4 million distinct CDR3 sequences, approximately 59% of them singletons. The specimen sequenced was blood. These receptors came from a man aged 18 to 35 in good health.

This clonotype was observed a few times. The chain joins TRBV12-5 to TRBJ2-6; no clear D. The CDR3 is made up of 12 amino acids. CDR1 and CDR2 from the germline V gene are LGHNT and FRNRAP. CDR3: CASGAGANVLTF. CDR3 coding DNA: TGTGCCTCTGGTGCTGGGGCCAACGTCCTGACTTTC.

The chain's CDR3 is CASSYFPSSYEQYF. In nucleotides, the CDR3 is TGTGCCAGCAGTTACTTTCCGAGCTCCTACGAGCAGTACTTC. The chain combines TRBV6-6 with TRBJ2-7; D not resolved. Germline V CDR1 and CDR2: MNHNY, SVGAGI (reference sequence). This CDR3 contains 14 residues. V lost 1 base and J lost 0, with 7 bases in between.

V usage is TRBV20-1 and J usage is TRBJ1-1; 7 bases match TRBD1. After removal of 4 bases from V and 1 base from J, the junction contained 6 bases not matched to a gene. The CDR3 has 14 amino acids. Germline V CDR1 and CDR2: DFQATT, SNEGSKA (reference sequence). The DNA of the CDR3 is TGCAGTGCTATCCGGACAGGATCGAACACTGAAGCTTTCTTT. Translation: CSAIRTGSNTEAFF.

This clonotype occurred once. This chain joins TRBV6-5 and TRBJ1-2; D is unclear. V gave up 4 bases and J gave up 4 bases, with 10 bases separating them. There are 13 residues in the CDR3. Germline CDR1 is MNHEY and CDR2 is SVGAGI. The CDR3 protein is CASSWAERYGYTF. The CDR3 DNA is TGTGCCAGCAGTTGGGCCGAGCGCTATGGCTACACCTTC.

This clonotype was observed once. This chain uses TRBV9 with TRBJ2-3; D gene unclear. V shed 6 bases and J shed 1 base, with 18 bases lying between them. The germline gives CDR1 SGDLS, CDR2 YYNGEE. The CDR3 is made up of 16 amino acids. Here the CDR3 reads CASMATGSPRTDTQYF. The CDR3 DNA reads as TGTGCCAGCATGGCTACGGGCTCTCCGCGCACAGATACGCAGTATTTT.

The CDR3 coding sequence is TGTGCCAGCAGTGATTTGTTTAGCGGGAGAACCCCGTATTTT. Its protein is CASSDLFSGRTPYF. The chain couples TRBV2 to TRBJ2-3; TRBD2 aligns across 9 bases. Germline trimming cut 3 bases from V and 14 bases from J; bases unmatched to any gene: 12. This CDR3 spans 14 amino acids. Per germline, CDR1 SNHLY and CDR2 FYNNEI. The whole variable domain, filled in from reference TRBV2 and TRBJ2-3, reads EPEVTQTPSHQVTQMGQEVILRCVPISNHLYFYWYRQILGQKVEFLVSFYNNEISEKSEIFDDQFSVERPDGSNFTLKIRSTKLEDSAMYFCASSDLFSGRTPYFGPGTRLTVL.

A few counts support this clonotype. The genes are TRBV12-3 or TRBV12-4 and TRBJ1-6; a possible D gene is TRBD1 (5 bases). Trimming stripped 2 bases from V and 4 bases from J, with 18 bases between. The CDR3 runs to 18 residues. The DNA of the CDR3 is TGTGCCAGCAGTTTAACGGGAAACAGGCGCCTTTATAATTCACCCCTCCACTTT. It encodes CASSLTGNRRLYNSPLHF.

The CDR3 reads CASSQVSFEGREQYF. The CDR3 nucleotides are TGCGCCAGCAGCCAAGTCTCCTTTGAGGGTCGCGAGCAGTACTTC. The chain recombines TRBV4-1 with TRBJ2-7, with TRBD2 as a possible D gene (5 bases). Trimming took off 1 base at V and 6 bases at J, with 16 bases between the two ends. CDR3 length: 15 amino acids. From germline, CDR1 is MGHRA and CDR2 YSYEKL.

The chain couples TRBV20-1 to TRBJ1-2; no reliable D call. V was pared by 7 bases and J by 2 bases, with 11 bases between. CDR3 length: 12 residues. Germline V gives CDR1 DFQATT, CDR2 SNEGSKA (reference sequence). The CDR3 region is CSGQTANYGYTF. For the CDR3, the DNA is TGCAGTGGTCAGACTGCGAACTATGGCTACACCTTC.

The chain employs TRBV10-3 and TRBJ2-5, with D maybe TRBD1 (5 bases). The V gene's germline CDR1 is ENHRY and CDR2 SYGVKD. CDR3 size: 15 residues. The V and J ends lost 9 bases and 2 bases respectively, with 19 bases between them. Here the CDR3 reads CAMAQVAGLQETQYF. The CDR3 nucleotides are TGTGCCATGGCCCAAGTTGCAGGGCTGCAAGAGACCCAGTACTTC.

The rearrangement joins TRBV7-9 to TRBJ2-5, with D perhaps TRBD2 (6 bases). V dropped 5 bases and J dropped 5 bases, with 15 bases sitting between them. CDR3 size: 14 residues. The germline V gene has CDR1 SEHNR and CDR2 FQNEAQ (reference sequence). This CDR3 is CASSHGGVGETQYF. Written as DNA, the CDR3 is TGTGCCAGCAGCCATGGAGGGGTGGGCGAGACCCAGTACTTC.

The chain combines TRBV28 with TRBJ2-5; the match to TRBD2 covers 9 bases. The trim removed 7 bases at V and 9 bases at J, leaving 12 bases unmatched. Germline loops: CDR1 MDHEN, CDR2 SYDVKM. CDR3 length: 14 amino acids. CDR3 sequence: CASTPVTSGPAQYF. CDR3 nucleotide sequence: TGTGCCAGCACCCCCGTGACTAGCGGCCCGGCCCAGTACTTC.

The V gene is TRBV28, the J gene TRBJ2-7, with 11 bases lining up with TRBD1. Germline CDR1 is MDHEN and CDR2 is SYDVKM. The CDR3 sequence is 16 residues long. The V segment lost 6 bases and the J segment 3 bases; nucleotides outside the gene matches: 10. The CDR3 coding sequence is TGTGCCAGCAGACCTGGCGTGGGACAGGGGGACTACGAGCAGTACTTC. Translation: CASRPGVGQGDYEQYF.

This chain joins TRBV5-1 and TRBJ2-4, with D perhaps TRBD1 (6 bases). The tail of the sequence fits TRBJ2-7 better, so the J call may be wrong. The CDR3 totals 15 residues. Looked up from germline, CDR1 is SGHRS and CDR2 is YFSETQ. CDR3 nucleotide sequence: TGCGCCAGCAGCGGAACGGGACATACTACGCCCGAGCAGTACTTC. Protein: CASSGTGHTTPEQYF.

J is TRBJ2-5 and V is TRBV7-2; 11 nucleotides align to TRBD2. Germline V gives CDR1 SGHTA, CDR2 FQGNSA. The CDR3 loop spans 16 amino acids. V shed 3 bases, J shed 5 bases, and the junction held 8 bases outside the gene matches. CDR3 DNA sequence: TGTGCCAGCAGCTTGGGAACTAGCGGGGGAGGGGAGACCCAGTACTTC. Translating gives CASSLGTSGGGETQYF.

The J gene is TRBJ2-7, the V gene TRBV20-1; 7 positions match TRBD2. The J call is doubtful: the DNA matches TRBJ2-5 better. The CDR3 totals 14 residues. Germline V gives CDR1 DFQATT, CDR2 SNEGSKA (reference sequence). The chain's CDR3 is CSARPRDYRGTQYF. The CDR3 DNA reads as TGCAGTGCTAGACCCCGGGACTATCGAGGGACCCAGTACTTC.

V usage is TRBV6-6 and J usage is TRBJ2-7; TRBD1 might be the D (5 bases). The CDR3 sequence is 15 residues long. V was trimmed by 2 bases and J by 2 bases, leaving 13 bases between them. The germline V gene encodes CDR1 MNHNY and CDR2 SVGAGI (reference sequence). This chain's CDR3 is CASSYTSRTTYEQYF. The DNA of the CDR3 is TGTGCCAGCAGTTACACGAGTCGGACAACCTACGAGCAGTACTTC.

The chain links TRBV11-2 to TRBJ2-2, with a weak D call TRBD2 (5 bases). CDR1 is SGHAT and CDR2 is FQNNGV in the germline V gene. The CDR3 extends over 16 amino acids. Trimming removed 4 bases at V and 8 bases at J, with 20 bases between. CDR3: CASSYSPGMGSGELFF. In DNA form, the CDR3 reads TGTGCCAGCAGCTACTCCCCCGGGATGGGAAGTGGGGAGCTGTTTTTT.

The V and J genes are TRBV11-2 and TRBJ2-3; 16 bases line up with TRBD2. The CDR3 runs to 19 residues. In germline, CDR1 is SGHAT, CDR2 FQNNGV. The junction had 11 bases not matched to a gene; V was cut back by 5 bases and J by 3 bases. The CDR3 spells CASSTGTGTSGGGTDTQYF. The DNA for the CDR3 is TGTGCCAGCAGCACAGGGACCGGGACTAGCGGGGGGGGGACAGATACGCAGTATTTT.

Ten or more counts support this clonotype. The chain uses TRBV20-1 and TRBJ2-7; a possible D gene is TRBD2 (5 bases). Trimming took 0 bases from V and 4 from J, leaving 16 bases between them. CDR1 and CDR2 (germline): DFQATT, SNEGSKA (reference sequence). The CDR3 has 15 residues. The CDR3: CSARDERAGVYEQYF. The CDR3, as DNA: TGCAGTGCTAGAGATGAGAGGGCGGGTGTATACGAGCAGTACTTC.

The chain uses TRBV10-3 and TRBJ2-7, with D perhaps given as TRBD1 or TRBD2 (6 bases each). CDR1 and CDR2 (germline): ENHRY, SYGVKD. This CDR3 region has 14 residues. Trimming left V 3 bases short and J 3 bases short, with 12 bases between. The CDR3 sequence is CAISDGGGVYEQYF. The CDR3 DNA sequence: TGTGCCATCAGTGATGGAGGGGGAGTCTACGAGCAGTACTTC.

This clonotype was seen once. V gene TRBV7-6 combines with J gene TRBJ1-2, with D unclear. V lost 5 bases and J lost 8, with 15 bases in between. Germline V CDR1 and CDR2: SGHVS, FNYEAQ. The CDR3 consists of 13 residues. In DNA, the CDR3 is TGTGCCAGCAGCCCCCGTGGGGTGGGAGGCTACACCTTC. Protein: CASSPRGVGGYTF.

The genes are TRBV11-2 and TRBJ1-1, with 9 nucleotides matching TRBD1. The CDR3 sequence is 15 residues long. V lost 5 bases and J lost 10; bases outside the gene matches: 14. Germline V CDR1 and CDR2: SGHAT, FQNNGV. The CDR3 sequence is CASSNPGQGGFGAFF. Written as DNA, the CDR3 is TGTGCCAGCAGCAATCCGGGACAGGGTGGATTCGGAGCTTTCTTT.

The genes are TRBV10-3 and TRBJ2-7, with TRBD1 as a possible D gene (5 bases). Per germline, CDR1 ENHRY and CDR2 SYGVKD. Trimming shortened V by 5 bases and J by 3 bases, and 17 bases separated the two germline ends. This CDR3 has 15 amino acids. The CDR3 reads CAISLDRRAGYEQYF. As DNA, the CDR3 is TGTGCCATCAGTCTCGACAGAAGGGCAGGCTACGAGCAGTACTTC.

V and J are TRBV11-2 and TRBJ2-1; the match to TRBD2 covers 8 bases. Germline V gene data show CDR1 as SGHAT and CDR2 as FQNNGV. V was pared by 5 bases and J by 5 bases, with 5 bases of the junction left unmatched. CDR3 length: 14 amino acids. CDR3 sequence reads: CASSLGLEDNEQFF. The CDR3 nucleotides read TGTGCCAGCAGCCTGGGACTAGAAGACAATGAGCAGTTCTTC. Looking up the rest from reference TRBV11-2 and TRBJ2-1 gives the full variable domain: EAGVAQSPRYKIIEKRQSVAFWCNPISGHATLYWYQQILGQGPKLLIQFQNNGVVDDSQLPKDRFSAERLKGVDSTLKIQPAKLEDSAVYLCASSLGLEDNEQFFGPGTRLTVL.

The J gene is TRBJ2-3, the V gene TRBV28; possible D gene TRBD2, 5 bases. Germline V CDR1 and CDR2: MDHEN, SYDVKM. V was trimmed by 5 bases and J by 5 bases, leaving 11 bases between them. The CDR3 consists of 13 residues. The CDR3, as DNA: TGTGCCAGCAGTCGCGCCGAGGGAGATACGCAGTATTTT. Amino acids: CASSRAEGDTQYF.